The rows below give T cell receptor beta chains drawn from one sample of a study of CD4 T cells in relation to SARS-CoV-2 and coronaviruses. Their cognate antigens are unknown. TCRdb's table, derived via immunoSEQ multiplex PCR, lists solely in-frame clones and lacks some. The sample shows about 21,000 clones, 60% to 85% of them seen only once. Sequencing was performed on CD4+ T cells from PBMCs, cultured in vitro. These receptors were taken from a human donor in good health. The CDR3 runs from the conserved cysteine through the conserved F or W. D genes are given only for firm matches. Some rows have no size entry. The others give once, few or many, or a class for an expanded clone.

CDR3	DNA	size	V	J	D
CSVRGQFGGANVLTF	TGCAGCGTTCGAGGACAGTTCGGTGGGGCCAACGTCCTGACTTTC	.	TRBV29-1	TRBJ2-6	.
CASSVLGENEQFF	TGTGCCAGCAGCGTTTTAGGGGAGAATGAGCAGTTCTTC	.	TRBV9	TRBJ2-1	.
CASSLRDLGDSYNSPLHF	TGTGCCAGCAGCCTACGCGATCTTGGGGACAGCTATAATTCACCCCTCCACTTT	once	TRBV3-1/TRBV3-2	TRBJ1-6	TRBD1
CASSYSELGANVLTF	TGTGCCAGCAGTTACTCTGAGCTCGGGGCCAACGTCCTGACTTTC	.	TRBV6-2/TRBV6-3	TRBJ2-6	.
CASSGQLNTEAFF	TGCGCCAGCAGCGGGCAGCTGAACACTGAAGCTTTCTTT	.	TRBV5-1	TRBJ1-1	.
CASSYSSAGGYEQYF	TGTGCCAGCAGTTACTCCTCAGCGGGTGGATACGAGCAGTACTTC	few	TRBV6-5	TRBJ2-7	.
CASSGSGGNQPQHF	TGTGCCAGCTCCGGTAGTGGGGGCAATCAGCCCCAGCATTTT	.	TRBV18	TRBJ1-5	.
CASSPRQGAYEQYF	TGCGCCAGCAGTCCTCGGCAGGGGGCCTACGAGCAGTACTTC	.	TRBV10-1	TRBJ2-7	TRBD1
CASSDLGQGKNVGNQPQHF	TGTGCCAGCAGTGACCTAGGACAGGGTAAAAATGTCGGCAATCAGCCCCAGCATTTT	.	TRBV2	TRBJ1-5	TRBD1
CASSLGLFEQYF	TGTGCCAGCAGTTTGGGTCTTTTCGAGCAGTACTTC	.	TRBV12-3/TRBV12-4	TRBJ2-7	.
CSVGSGNYEQYF	TGCAGCGTTGGCTCAGGCAACTACGAGCAGTACTTC	.	TRBV29-1	TRBJ2-7	.
CASSHLGTSEQFF	TGTGCCAGCAGCCACCTCGGGACTAGCGAGCAGTTCTTC	.	TRBV3-1/TRBV3-2	TRBJ2-1	TRBD2
CASTASGANVLTF	TGTGCCAGCACGGCTTCTGGGGCCAACGTCCTGACTTTC	.	TRBV2	TRBJ2-6	.
CATSSSGGAPYEQYF	TGTGCCACCAGTTCCTCGGGCGGAGCACCCTACGAGCAGTACTTC	medium-sized	TRBV24-1	TRBJ2-7	.
CASARTLVADTQYF	TGTGCCAGCGCTCGGACGTTGGTGGCGGATACGCAGTATTTT	.	TRBV7-2	TRBJ2-3	.
CAWSGQGGRAFF	TGTGCCTGGAGCGGTCAGGGGGGTCGGGCTTTCTTT	.	TRBV30	TRBJ1-1	TRBD1
CASSQEFGRLNTEAFF	TGTGCCAGCAGCCAAGAGTTCGGACGGTTGAACACTGAAGCTTTCTTT	.	TRBV14	TRBJ1-1	.
CATSRDRTGGEAFF	TGTGCCACCAGCAGAGACCGGACAGGGGGAGAAGCTTTCTTT	medium-sized	TRBV15	TRBJ1-1	TRBD1
CASNEAGMNTEAFF	TGTGCCAGCAATGAGGCGGGGATGAACACTGAAGCTTTCTTT	.	TRBV7-9	TRBJ1-1	.
CASSLPGLTGDTQYF	TGCGCCAGCAGCTTACCGGGACTGACCGGAGATACGCAGTATTTT	few	TRBV5-1	TRBJ2-3	.
CASSRDAGARGNTIYF	TGTGCCAGCAGCCGAGATGCTGGGGCGCGGGGAAACACCATATATTTT	few	TRBV7-9	TRBJ1-3	.
CASSLFENGPNTEAFF	TGTGCCAGCAGCTTATTCGAAAACGGGCCGAACACTGAAGCTTTCTTT	once	TRBV11-2	TRBJ1-1	.
CASSQRQIMNTEAFF	TGTGCCAGCAGTCAGAGACAGATCATGAACACTGAAGCTTTCTTT	.	TRBV5-5	TRBJ1-1	.
CASSLITPGTNEKLFF	TGTGCCAGCAGTTTAATCACCCCCGGAACTAATGAAAAACTGTTTTTT	once	TRBV28	TRBJ1-4	.
CASSLILLLGSPLHF	TGCGCCAGCAGCTTGATTCTATTACTGGGATCCCCCCTCCACTTT	few	TRBV5-1	TRBJ1-6	.
CASAYRGQGNYGYTF	TGTGCCAGCGCCTATCGAGGACAGGGGAACTATGGCTACACCTTC	once	TRBV6-5	TRBJ1-2	TRBD1
CAISEFRTGGLTGELFF	TGTGCCATCAGTGAGTTTCGGACAGGGGGCTTAACCGGGGAGCTGTTTTTT	.	TRBV10-3	TRBJ2-2	TRBD1
CASSISHDTDTQYF	TGTGCCAGTAGTATCTCCCATGACACAGATACGCAGTATTTT	.	TRBV19	TRBJ2-3	.
CASSLDAGSSYEQYF	TGTGCCAGCAGCTTAGATGCTGGAAGCTCCTACGAGCAGTACTTC	.	TRBV11-2	TRBJ2-7	.